The text below deals with one T cell receptor beta chain. The antigen remains undetermined. TCRdb re-called the 5' RACE reads through MiXCR, storing one row per CDR3 protein. The sample holds roughly 720,000 distinct CDR3 sequences, 18% seen once. This sample is drawn from a study of identical twins. Study results and limitations: Among out-of-frame alpha sequences shared by twins, low generation probability occurred in excess.

V dropped 2 bases and J dropped 7 bases, with 17 bases sitting between them. This CDR3 contains 15 residues. The germline CDR1 and CDR2 sequences are SGHTA and FQGNSA. The same data also contributed to another study, on T cells expressing NK-cell markers. That study reports: It was sorted CD3+CD56-NKG2C+, CD3+CD56+NKG2C- and CD3+CD56+NKG2C+ T cells that provided the TCR beta repertoires. Most of the eight sequenced donors were HCMV-seropositive; one was seronegative. Expanded clones of NKG2C+ T cells had an unclear HCMV specificity.

Sequenced sample: PBMCs. The origin of this receptor is a young woman in good health. The rearrangement links TRBV7-2 to TRBJ2-5, with D perhaps assigned TRBD1 or TRBD2 (5 bases each). CDR3 region: CASSLSGPGGGTQYF. The CDR3 DNA follows: TGTGCCAGCAGCTTATCAGGGCCTGGCGGAGGGACCCAGTACTTC.